Reported below is one T cell receptor beta chain. Its specificity is not known. Adolescents were screened for latent TB by skin test and IGRA. The CDR3 extends over 14 amino acids. The V end lost 1 base, the J end lost 6 bases, and 13 bases lay between the germline ends. Germline V lookup: CDR1 SGHVS, CDR2 FNYEAQ. The data originate from a study of T cells in tuberculosis. In the study overall: CD1B tetramers identified T cells specific for mycobacterial lipid GMM. IGRA-negative adolescents, IGRA-positive adolescents with latent tuberculosis and adults with active tuberculosis formed this South African cohort.

Findings and limits, study-wide: Shorter CDR3-alpha in active tuberculosis partly drove smaller distances.

Produced via immunoSEQ multiplex PCR; TCRdb's table is partial and in-frame only. This sample yields 25,000 to 40,000 clones, of which 85% to 95% are seen a single time; 6% to 8% belongs to the top ten. The sequencing sample was made of PBMCs. This TCR came from a donor aged 5-35 years with latent tuberculosis or without tuberculosis infection. Some clones in this sample may be carry-over from other donors' samples. The chain links TRBV7-6 to TRBJ2-7; D is undetermined. CDR3 coding DNA: TGTGCCAGCAGCTTAGGCGCATCCTCGTCCGAGCAGTACTTC. Translated, it gives CASSLGASSSEQYF. The full variable domain, with the rest looked up from reference TRBV7-6 and TRBJ2-7, is GAGVSQSPRYKVTKRGQDVALRCDPISGHVSLYWYRQALGQGPEFLTYFNYEAQQDKSGLPNDRFSAERPEGSISTLTIQRTEQRDSAMYRCASSLGASSSEQYFGPGTRLTVT.